A selection of T cell receptor beta chains follows, all from one sample in a study of T cells of healthy individuals. TCRdb passed the 5' RACE reads through MiXCR, listing each CDR3 protein once. The table has 63,000 or so distinct CDR3 sequences, 16% seen once. The receptors were sampled from a human donor in good health. The CDR3 runs from the conserved cysteine through the conserved F or W. The order of the fields is clone size, V gene, J gene, D gene, CDR3 protein, CDR3 DNA. D genes are given only for firm matches. Clone size is stated in some rows and not others, as once, few, many or a class when expanded.

>-|TRBV5-1|TRBJ2-7|-
CASSEGSSYEQYF
TGCGCCAGCAGTGAAGGGAGCTCCTACGAGCAGTACTTC
>few|TRBV6-5|TRBJ2-1|-
CASMEGGKNEQFF
TGTGCCAGCATGGAGGGGGGTAAGAATGAGCAGTTCTTC
>-|TRBV7-2|TRBJ2-1|TRBD1
CASSLVRRTGHYNEQFF
TGTGCCAGCAGCTTAGTAAGGAGGACAGGGCACTACAATGAGCAGTTCTTC
>-|TRBV2|TRBJ2-5|TRBD2
CASSEEGGGRSQETQYF
TGTGCCAGCAGTGAAGAGGGAGGCGGGAGAAGCCAAGAGACCCAGTACTTC
>-|TRBV18|TRBJ1-2|TRBD1
CASSPGTDYGYTF
TGTGCCAGCTCTCCCGGGACAGACTATGGCTACACCTTC
>many|TRBV4-2|TRBJ2-3|TRBD2
CASSQPSLAGGGYTQYF
TGTGCCAGCAGCCAACCCTCCCTAGCGGGAGGGGGGTATACGCAGTATTTT
>-|TRBV5-1|TRBJ2-3|TRBD2
CASRPRLAGGQGDTQYF
TGCGCCAGCAGACCACGTCTAGCGGGGGGTCAAGGAGATACGCAGTATTTT
>few|TRBV30|TRBJ1-2|-
CAWSLQTTRGYTF
TGTGCCTGGAGTCTCCAGACCACCCGAGGCTACACCTTC
>-|TRBV6-5|TRBJ1-2|TRBD1
CASSPPSGTGPNGYTF
TGTGCCAGCAGTCCCCCCTCCGGGACAGGGCCGAATGGCTACACCTTC
>few|TRBV14|TRBJ2-7|-
CASSHGRGRGEQYF
TGTGCCAGCAGCCACGGCAGGGGAAGGGGCGAGCAGTACTTC
>many|TRBV4-1|TRBJ1-3|-
CASSQADSNSGNTIYF
TGCGCCAGCAGCCAGGCCGACAGCAACTCTGGAAACACCATATATTTT
>few|TRBV20-1|TRBJ2-5|TRBD2
CSASGLAGSEETQYF
TGCAGTGCTTCCGGACTAGCGGGTTCCGAAGAGACCCAGTACTTC
>many|TRBV11-2|TRBJ2-1|-
CASSLEVTSQEQFF
TGTGCCAGCAGCTTAGAGGTTACCTCCCAGGAGCAGTTCTTC
>-|TRBV12-3/TRBV12-4|TRBJ2-2|TRBD1
CASNYPGQGDTGELFF
TGTGCCAGCAATTACCCGGGACAGGGGGACACCGGGGAGCTGTTTTTT
>many|TRBV12-3/TRBV12-4|TRBJ1-1|-
CASSRGWGLEAFF
TGTGCCAGCAGCCGTGGTTGGGGGCTCGAAGCTTTCTTT
>few|TRBV20-1|TRBJ2-1|TRBD2
CSAVGLAGGNNEQFF
TGCAGTGCTGTGGGACTAGCGGGGGGAAACAATGAGCAGTTCTTC
>-|TRBV6-5|TRBJ2-1|TRBD2
CASSYLLAGLSSYNEQFF
TGTGCCAGCAGTTACTTACTAGCGGGGCTCAGCTCCTACAATGAGCAGTTCTTC
>many|TRBV29-1|TRBJ2-4|-
CSVAARNGDIQYF
TGCAGCGTTGCGGCTCGCAACGGGGACATTCAGTACTTC
>-|TRBV29-1|TRBJ2-1|-
CSVEDPEEFTYNEQFF
TGCAGCGTTGAAGATCCAGAGGAGTTTACCTACAATGAGCAGTTCTTC
>-|TRBV18|TRBJ2-7|-
CASSPLTGGSSYEQYF
TGTGCCAGCTCACCACTCACCGGAGGGAGCTCCTACGAGCAGTACTTC
>many|TRBV28|TRBJ1-1|-
CASSKGPLNTEAFF
TGTGCCAGCAGCAAGGGGCCTTTGAACACTGAAGCTTTCTTT
>few|TRBV28|TRBJ1-2|-
CASSSPLVSRTGGYTF
TGTGCCAGCAGTTCCCCCTTAGTTTCTCGAACGGGGGGCTACACCTTC
>many|TRBV15|TRBJ2-7|-
CATSREGSVYEQYF
TGTGCCACCAGCAGAGAGGGGTCGGTCTACGAGCAGTACTTC
>few|TRBV7-9|TRBJ2-7|-
CASSLEAYEQYF
TGTGCCAGCAGCTTAGAGGCCTACGAGCAGTACTTC
>-|TRBV7-8|TRBJ2-2|-
CASSFQGLSTGELFF
TGTGCCAGCAGCTTTCAGGGGCTGAGCACCGGGGAGCTGTTTTTT
>-|TRBV28|TRBJ2-7|TRBD2
CASSLGRGAYEQYF
TGTGCCAGCAGTTTAGGCCGGGGGGCCTACGAGCAGTACTTC
>many|TRBV30|TRBJ1-6|-
CAWSGTYSPLHF
TGTGCCTGGAGTGGTACCTATTCACCCCTCCACTTT
>-|TRBV3-1|TRBJ2-1|TRBD2
CASSQGGLAGSKRSEQFF
TGTGCCAGCAGCCAAGGGGGACTAGCGGGCTCAAAGCGGAGTGAGCAGTTCTTC
>many|TRBV29-1|TRBJ2-7|-
CSVEESKVRSF
TGCAGCGTTGAAGAGAGTAAAGTGAGAAGTTTC
>many|TRBV12-3/TRBV12-4|TRBJ2-1|-
CASSLAGQDNEQFF
TGTGCCAGCAGTTTAGCGGGCCAGGACAATGAGCAGTTCTTC
>-|TRBV6-1|TRBJ2-7|-
CASSEMRGRSYEQYF
TGTGCCAGCAGTGAAATGCGAGGACGGTCTTACGAGCAGTACTTC
>few|TRBV3-1|TRBJ1-1|-
CASSQAGAEAFF
TGTGCCAGCAGCCAAGCGGGGGCTGAAGCTTTCTTT
>-|TRBV18|TRBJ2-7|TRBD1
CASSPGQGTLYEQYF
TGTGCCAGCTCACCCGGACAGGGGACGCTCTACGAGCAGTACTTC
>many|TRBV28|TRBJ2-2|TRBD1
CASSTPGQGYTGELFF
TGTGCCAGCAGTACGCCCGGACAGGGGTACACCGGGGAGCTGTTTTTT
>few|TRBV27|TRBJ1-5|-
CASSPNSVNQPQHF
TGTGCCAGCAGTCCCAACAGCGTCAATCAGCCCCAGCATTTT
>few|TRBV5-5|TRBJ1-5|TRBD1
CASSVGQHSNQPQHF
TGTGCCAGCAGCGTGGGACAGCATAGCAATCAGCCCCAGCATTTT
>-|TRBV4-3|TRBJ2-6|-
CASSQGRGHSGANVLTF
TGCGCCAGCAGCCAAGGCAGGGGCCACTCTGGGGCCAACGTCCTGACTTTC
>many|TRBV7-2|TRBJ2-5|-
CASSLAWGKETQYF
TGTGCCAGCAGCTTAGCATGGGGAAAAGAGACCCAGTACTTC
>many|TRBV18|TRBJ1-1|TRBD1
CASSPGQGAIAEAFF
TGTGCCAGCTCACCGGGACAGGGGGCGATTGCTGAAGCTTTCTTT
>-|TRBV9|TRBJ2-3|-
CASSAKGDTQYF
TGTGCCAGCAGCGCGAAGGGAGATACGCAGTATTTT
>many|TRBV6-1|TRBJ2-5|TRBD1
CASSGLRDSQETQYF
TGTGCCAGCAGTGGTCTCCGGGACAGCCAAGAGACCCAGTACTTC
>many|TRBV20-1|TRBJ1-4|-
CSAQQGANEKLFF
TGCAGTGCCCAACAGGGAGCTAATGAAAAACTGTTTTTT
>few|TRBV29-1|TRBJ1-1|-
CSVGTTTGQNTEAFF
TGCAGCGTTGGAACAACGACGGGACAGAACACTGAAGCTTTCTTT
>many|TRBV7-8|TRBJ2-1|-
CASSPPLRASSYNEQFF
TGTGCCAGCAGCCCTCCCCTCAGGGCTAGCTCCTACAATGAGCAGTTCTTC
>few|TRBV6-5|TRBJ1-6|-
CASSYSDSQSSYNSPLHF
TGTGCCAGCAGTTACTCGGACTCCCAGAGCTCCTATAATTCACCCCTCCACTTT
>-|TRBV27|TRBJ2-7|TRBD1
CASSFPGQGVEHF
TGTGCCAGCAGTTTTCCGGGACAGGGCGTGGAGCACTTC
>few|TRBV5-1|TRBJ1-1|-
CASSLQRNTEAFF
TGCGCCAGCAGCTTGCAAAGGAACACTGAAGCTTTCTTT
>many|TRBV2|TRBJ2-5|-
CASSGVEEQETQYF
TGTGCCAGCAGTGGGGTGGAGGAGCAAGAGACCCAGTACTTC
>many|TRBV28|TRBJ2-7|-
CASSFLGSGFHEQYF
TGTGCCAGCAGTTTTTTAGGGTCGGGATTCCACGAGCAGTACTTC
>few|TRBV30|TRBJ1-1|TRBD1
CAWSKKGQYNTEAFF
TGTGCCTGGAGTAAGAAGGGACAGTACAACACTGAAGCTTTCTTT
>-|TRBV4-1|TRBJ1-5|-
CASSQEGDFHANQPQHF
TGCGCCAGCAGCCAAGAGGGAGATTTCCACGCGAATCAGCCCCAGCATTTT
>few|TRBV12-3/TRBV12-4|TRBJ2-7|-
CASSPSYRSYEQYF
TGTGCCAGCAGTCCATCCTACAGATCCTACGAGCAGTACTTC
>many|TRBV9|TRBJ1-2|-
CASSVGTGYGYTF
TGTGCCAGCAGCGTAGGGACGGGTTATGGCTACACCTTC
>many|TRBV7-8|TRBJ1-6|TRBD1
CASSARTGDNSPLHF
TGTGCCAGCAGCGCCCGGACAGGGGATAATTCACCCCTCCACTTT
>many|TRBV7-2|TRBJ2-7|TRBD2
CASSKSGGYPYEQYF
TGTGCCAGCAGTAAAAGCGGGGGATACCCCTACGAGCAGTACTTC
>-|TRBV7-3|TRBJ2-3|-
CASSLNPAQDTSTDTQYF
TGTGCCAGCAGCTTAAACCCCGCCCAGGACACGAGTACAGATACGCAGTATTTT
>few|TRBV12-3/TRBV12-4|TRBJ1-2|-
CASSPSYGYTF
TGTGCCAGCAGCCCCAGCTATGGCTACACCTTC
>few|TRBV25-1|TRBJ2-7|-
CASSELREGQRTSYEQYF
TGTGCCAGCAGTGAATTGAGGGAGGGACAGCGGACTTCCTACGAGCAGTACTTC
>many|TRBV11-2|TRBJ2-7|TRBD1
CASSLRTAGGGEQYF
TGTGCCAGCAGCTTACGAACGGCAGGGGGCGGCGAGCAGTACTTC
>few|TRBV15|TRBJ2-7|-
CATSRGEPEQYF
TGTGCCACCAGCAGAGGGGAACCCGAGCAGTACTTC